This T cell receptor beta chain was documented in a study of shared T cell receptors in the human thymus. V was pared by 3 bases and J by 6 bases, with 3 bases of the junction left unmatched. The germline CDR1 and CDR2 sequences are SGHTA and FQGNSA. The CDR3 contains 15 residues. Data came from immunoSEQ multiplex PCR; TCRdb stores just in-frame clones and leaves some out. The data show over 650,000 clones, with around 87% seen just once and roughly 0.0089% held by the top ten. A further study also used this sample, focusing on human thymus T cells. That paper states: Each of the donors was a healthy Finnish infant who was undergoing open corrective cardiac surgery for congenital heart defects. Thymic resections from corrective heart surgery supplied the tissue. Related research described thymic repertoires that were highly overlapping among unrelated individuals.

The gene calls are TRBV7-2 and TRBJ2-5, with 14 bases that match TRBD2. This TCR derives from a boy younger than two with a congenital heart defect. The source material was thymocytes. Written as DNA, the CDR3 is TGTGCCAGCAGCTTCAGGACTAGCGGGAGGAAGACCCAGTACTTC. It codes for CASSFRTSGRKTQYF.